This T cell receptor (beta chain) is from a study of shared clonotypes between healthy human individuals. The sample holds a few counts of this clone. The antigen is undetermined. Germline V gene data show CDR1 as MNHNS and CDR2 as SASEGT. Trimming left V 4 bases short and J 3 bases short, with 10 bases between. The CDR3 runs to 13 residues. Whole-study findings and limits: Larger estimated richness was generally recorded for naive subsets relative to memory subsets.

Some clones are missing from TCRdb's copy, which holds only in-frame ones; the method was immunoSEQ multiplex PCR. The sample contains some 1 million clones, roughly 80% of which appear only once. The clonotype was recovered from a young man in good health. This sequence joins TRBV6-1 and TRBJ2-7, with TRBD2 as a possible D gene (6 bases). Sequenced material: memory CD4+ T cells sorted from blood. As for subset: CD45RA-negative fraction. CDR3 sequence (DNA): TGTGCCAGCAGTGGAACTAGCTTCTACGAGCAGTACTTC. It is translated as CASSGTSFYEQYF.